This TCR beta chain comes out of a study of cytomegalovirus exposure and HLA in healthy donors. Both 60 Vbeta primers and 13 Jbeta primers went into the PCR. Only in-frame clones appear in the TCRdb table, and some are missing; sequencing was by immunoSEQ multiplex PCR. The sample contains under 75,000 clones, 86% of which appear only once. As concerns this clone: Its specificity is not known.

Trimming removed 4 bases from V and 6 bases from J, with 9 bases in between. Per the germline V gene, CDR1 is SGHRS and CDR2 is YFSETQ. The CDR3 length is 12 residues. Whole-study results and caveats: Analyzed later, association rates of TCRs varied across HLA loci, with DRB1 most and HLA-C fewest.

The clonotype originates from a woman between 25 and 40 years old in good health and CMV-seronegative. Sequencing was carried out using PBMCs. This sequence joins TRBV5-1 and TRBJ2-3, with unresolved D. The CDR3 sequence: CASSPSRDTQYF. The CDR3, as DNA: TGCGCCAGCAGCCCGTCTAGGGATACGCAGTATTTT. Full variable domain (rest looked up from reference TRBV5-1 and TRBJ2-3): KAGVTQTPRYLIKTRGQQVTLSCSPISGHRSVSWYQQTPGQGLQFLFEYFSETQRNKGNFPGRFSGRQFSNSRSEMNVSTLELGDSALYLCASSPSRDTQYFGPGTRLTVL.